The subject of this entry is one TCR beta chain. The antigen remains unidentified. Staining for CD45RO/CCR7/CD25/CD127/CD95/CD27 allowed sorting of CD4+ naive, central memory, regulatory and stem cell-like memory cells. The CDR3 is 12 residues long. Germline-derived CDR1 and CDR2 are MDHEN and SYDVKM. Trimming took 6 bases from V and 5 from J, leaving 9 bases between them. Sequenced material consisted of expressed TCRB transcripts (all of the isolated RNA was reverse transcribed). Method: immunoSEQ multiplex PCR; TCRdb's copy keeps in-frame clones and lacks some. The sample includes about 930,000 clones, roughly a sixth of them seen just once. This entry is derived from a study of beta chain features in type 1 diabetes. Study as a whole: The number of sorted cells examined across all samples was some 98,000,000. Overall study findings and caveats: Type 1 diabetes patients showed fewer insertions and more deletions at VDJ junctions.

This TCR came from a woman younger than 35 in good health. Sample: naive CD4+ T cells from blood. This chain uses TRBV28 with TRBJ2-3; D is possibly TRBD1 (6 bases). The CDR3 sequence: CASRGTRDTQYF. Here the CDR3 DNA reads TGTGCCAGCAGAGGGACACGAGATACGCAGTATTTT.